These 10 T cell receptor beta chains were sequenced from one sample in a study of identifying expanded T cells in peripheral blood. The data were produced by immunoSEQ multiplex PCR, yet TCRdb's version contains in-frame clones alone and is incomplete. This sample carries 95,000 to 100,000 clones, roughly 85% of them seen once, and the ten largest clones take approximately 18%. Sequenced input: blood. The receptors were gathered from a person aged 18 to 69 in good health.

As regards this clone: A read error may produce the germline difference seen at one junction end. The J gene is TRBJ2-3, the V gene TRBV18; D may be TRBD1 (5 bases). The V gene's germline CDR1 is KGHSH and CDR2 LQKENI. The length of the CDR3 is 12 residues. The CDR3 DNA reads as TGTGCCAGCTCCCAGGGCGCAGAGACGCAGTATTTT. Encoded protein: CASSQGAETQYF. The variable domain in full, with the rest retrieved from reference TRBV18 and TRBJ2-3, is NAGVMQNPRHLVRRRGQEARLRCSPMKGHSHVYWYRQLPEEGLKFMVYLQKENIIDESGMPKERFSAEFPKEGPSILRIQQVVRGDSAAYFCASSQGAETQYFGPGTRLTVL.

The chain links TRBV9 to TRBJ2-2, with D hard to call. Germline CDR1 and CDR2: SGDLS and YYNGEE. This CDR3 is built from 11 residues. V was cut by 2 bases and J by 5 bases, with 1 base left in between. In DNA, the CDR3 is TGTGCCAGCAGCGTTACCGGGGAGCTGTTTTTT. The encoded protein is CASSVTGELFF.

The chain has TRBV28 and TRBJ2-3, with 9 bases fitting TRBD2. The CDR3 is 15 residues long. V trimming: 4 bases; J trimming: 6 bases; junction bases outside the gene matches: 8. Germline CDR1 MDHEN, CDR2 SYDVKM. CDR3 DNA sequence: TGTGCCAGCAGTTGGATAGCGGGGGCGGGGGATACGCAGTATTTT. Amino acids: CASSWIAGAGDTQYF.

The genes are TRBV2 and TRBJ2-4; D perhaps matches TRBD2 (5 bases). This CDR3 comprises 16 residues. The V gene's germline CDR1 is SNHLY and CDR2 FYNNEI. With 6 bases removed from V and 0 bases from J, the gap between germline ends came to 15 bases. The CDR3 coding sequence is TGTGCCAGCAGCTCTTCGGAGGCACTAGCCAAAAACATTCAGTACTTC. This gives the protein CASSSSEALAKNIQYF.

The chain joins TRBV21-1 to TRBJ2-2; the table's D call, TRBD2, has no DNA check behind it. TRBV21-1 is labeled a pseudogene. This CDR3 is built from 22 residues. This CDR3 reads CASSGRSRVQTNLAVRGGELFF. The CDR3 nucleotides are TGTGCCAGCAGCGGACGGAGTAGGGTCCAAACCAATCTAGCGGTCCGTGGTGGGGAGCTGTTTTTT.

This rearrangement joins TRBV5-1 to TRBJ1-3, with no clear D. The CDR3 is 14 residues long. Germline CDR1 is SGHRS and CDR2 is YFSETQ. Trimming pared 4 bases from V and 8 bases from J, leaving 16 bases between. Here the CDR3 reads CASSRNLKEDTIYF. CDR3 coding DNA: TGCGCCAGCAGCCGGAACCTCAAGGAAGACACCATATATTTT.

V gene TRBV7-9 combines with J gene TRBJ2-7; D gene unclear. Per the germline V gene, CDR1 is SEHNR and CDR2 is FQNEAQ (reference sequence). V was cut by 2 bases and J by 7 bases, with 12 bases left in between. The CDR3 is 13 amino acids. Here the CDR3 reads CASSLTSTEEQYF. CDR3 bases: TGTGCCAGCAGCTTAACCAGTACGGAAGAGCAGTACTTC.

The V and J genes are TRBV27 and TRBJ2-3; D is perhaps TRBD2 (6 bases). V was trimmed by 0 bases and J by 1 base, leaving 8 bases between them. CDR1 MNHEY and CDR2 SMNVEV come from the germline V gene (reference sequence). The CDR3 has 15 residues. CDR3 coding DNA: TGTGCCAGCAGTTTATCGGGCGGGGGCACAGATACGCAGTATTTT. It codes for CASSLSGGGTDTQYF.

The chain has TRBV5-6 and TRBJ1-1, with 8 bases identical to TRBD1. The germline V gene encodes CDR1 SGHDT and CDR2 YYEEEE. This CDR3 has 14 residues. V dropped 7 bases and J dropped 2; count of bases not matched to a gene: 7. This CDR3 reads CASSLTGANTEAFF. CDR3 bases: TGTGCCAGCTCACTGACAGGGGCCAACACTGAAGCTTTCTTT.

This chain joins TRBV5-1 and TRBJ2-2, with D hard to call. The CDR3 spans 14 residues. V lost 2 bases to trimming and J lost 3 bases, with 8 bases between them. Germline V gives CDR1 SGHRS, CDR2 YFSETQ. CDR3 region: CASSLGSYTGELFF. Written as DNA, the CDR3 is TGCGCCAGCAGCTTAGGTAGCTACACCGGGGAGCTGTTTTTT.